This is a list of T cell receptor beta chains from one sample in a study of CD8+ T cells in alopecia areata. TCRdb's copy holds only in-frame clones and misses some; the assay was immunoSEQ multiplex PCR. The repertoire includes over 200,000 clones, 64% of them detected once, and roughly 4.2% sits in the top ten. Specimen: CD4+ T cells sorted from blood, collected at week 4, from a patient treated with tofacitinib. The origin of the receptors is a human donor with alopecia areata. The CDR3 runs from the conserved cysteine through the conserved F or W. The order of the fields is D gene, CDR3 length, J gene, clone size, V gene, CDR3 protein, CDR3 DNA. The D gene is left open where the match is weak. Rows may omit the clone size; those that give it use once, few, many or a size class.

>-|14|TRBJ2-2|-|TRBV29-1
CSALRTANTGELFF
TGCAGCGCTCTCAGGACGGCGAACACCGGGGAGCTGTTTTTT
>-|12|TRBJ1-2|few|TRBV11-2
CASSLSSYGYTF
TGTGCCAGCAGCTTAAGTTCCTATGGCTACACCTTC
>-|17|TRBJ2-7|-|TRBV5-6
CASSSGAGTPSTYEQYF
TGTGCCAGCAGCTCTGGAGCCGGGACTCCCTCGACCTACGAGCAGTACTTC
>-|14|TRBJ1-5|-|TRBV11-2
CASSLLGPQQPQHF
TGTGCCAGCAGCCTACTGGGGCCCCAGCAGCCCCAGCATTTT
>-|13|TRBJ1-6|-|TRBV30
CASGNGLNSPLHF
TGTGCCTCAGGGAACGGTCTGAATTCACCCCTCCACTTT
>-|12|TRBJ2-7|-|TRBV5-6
CASSLDGSSVDF
TGTGCCAGCAGCTTGGACGGGTCATCAGTAGACTTC
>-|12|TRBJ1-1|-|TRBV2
CASSIALRRAFF
TGTGCCAGCAGTATAGCCCTCCGTAGAGCTTTCTTT
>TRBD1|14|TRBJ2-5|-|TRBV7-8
CASRFTGGGETQYF
TGTGCCAGCAGGTTTACAGGGGGCGGGGAGACCCAGTACTTC
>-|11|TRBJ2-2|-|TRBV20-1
CSAHRTGELFF
TGCAGTGCTCACCGCACGGGGGAGCTGTTTTTT
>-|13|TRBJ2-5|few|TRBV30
CAGRTGRRETQYF
TGTGCCGGGCGAACCGGCAGGAGGGAGACCCAGTACTTC
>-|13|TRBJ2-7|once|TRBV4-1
CASSLRLAYEQYF
TGCGCCAGCAGCCTAAGACTAGCCTACGAGCAGTACTTC
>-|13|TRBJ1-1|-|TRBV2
CASQTGMNTEAFF
TGTGCCAGCCAAACAGGGATGAACACTGAAGCTTTCTTT
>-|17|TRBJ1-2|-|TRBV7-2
CASSLGRGWDDPYGYTF
TGTGCCAGCAGCTTAGGAAGGGGCTGGGATGATCCTTATGGCTACACCTTC
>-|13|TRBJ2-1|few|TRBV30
CAWSRTGGNEQFF
TGTGCCTGGAGCCGGACTGGAGGGAATGAGCAGTTCTTC
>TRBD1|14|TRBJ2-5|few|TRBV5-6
CASSQDRVEETQYF
TGTGCCAGCAGCCAGGACAGGGTTGAAGAGACCCAGTACTTC
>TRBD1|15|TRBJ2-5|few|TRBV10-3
CAISDPVGTAQTQYF
TGTGCCATCAGTGACCCAGTAGGGACAGCACAGACCCAGTACTTC
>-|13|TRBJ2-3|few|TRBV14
CASSRDDSDTQYF
TGTGCCAGCAGCCGGGACGATTCAGATACGCAGTATTTT
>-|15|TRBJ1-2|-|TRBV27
CASSSPGRQSYGYTF
TGTGCCAGCAGTTCCCCTGGACGGCAGAGCTATGGCTACACCTTC
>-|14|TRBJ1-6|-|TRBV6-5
CASSPTGWGSPLHF
TGTGCCAGCAGTCCCACAGGGTGGGGTTCACCCCTCCACTTT
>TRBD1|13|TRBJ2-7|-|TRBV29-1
CSSRQGGSYEQYF
TGCAGCTCCAGACAGGGGGGATCCTACGAGCAGTACTTC
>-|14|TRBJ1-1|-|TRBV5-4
CAPSTGRGDTEAFF
TGTGCCCCCTCGACAGGACGAGGGGACACTGAAGCTTTCTTT
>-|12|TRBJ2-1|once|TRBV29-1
CSVELVGREQFF
TGCAGCGTTGAATTAGTGGGCCGCGAGCAGTTCTTC
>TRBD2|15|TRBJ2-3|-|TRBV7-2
CASSILAGPTDTQYF
TGTGCCAGCAGCATACTAGCGGGGCCCACAGATACGCAGTATTTT
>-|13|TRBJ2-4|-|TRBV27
CASRSQGKNIQYF
TGTGCCAGCCGGTCCCAGGGGAAAAACATTCAGTACTTC
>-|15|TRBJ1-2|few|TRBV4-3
CASSPGAGIRDGYTF
TGCGCCAGCAGCCCTGGGGCAGGGATCAGGGATGGCTACACCTTC
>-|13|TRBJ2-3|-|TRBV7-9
CASSLSGTDTQYF
TGTGCCAGCAGCTTGTCCGGCACAGATACGCAGTATTTT
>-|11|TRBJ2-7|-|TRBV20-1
CSALAGYQQYF
TGCAGTGCCTTGGCAGGGTACCAGCAGTACTTC
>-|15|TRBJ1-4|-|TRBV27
CASSSLGTANEKLFF
TGTGCCAGCAGTTCGCTCGGGACGGCCAACGAAAAACTGTTTTTT
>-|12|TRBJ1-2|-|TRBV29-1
CSVGGGNYGYTF
TGCAGCGTTGGGGGTGGTAACTATGGCTACACCTTC
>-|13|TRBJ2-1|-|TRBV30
CAWSFTPYNEQFF
TGTGCCTGGAGTTTTACCCCCTACAATGAGCAGTTCTTC
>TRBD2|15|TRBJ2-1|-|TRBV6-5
CASRTSGGSYNEQFF
TGTGCCAGCAGAACCAGCGGGGGGTCCTACAATGAGCAGTTCTTC